Reported below is one T cell receptor (beta chain). The target antigen is unknown. This specimen belongs to a study of blood T cells in healthy people across ages. Study summary: For every two T cells, template switching captured about one barcoded beta molecule. General study findings and limits: Age advanced and TCR beta diversity per million T cells fell, roughly linearly.

For the second PCR, which ran for about 6 to 11 cycles, a sample-barcoded 5' primer and a J-beta primer mix were used. TCRdb passed the 5' RACE reads through MiXCR, listing each CDR3 protein once. Altogether roughly 830,000 distinct CDR3 sequences are present, less than 80% being singletons, with the ten largest covering 25% to 30%. Trimming took 8 bases from V and 2 from J, leaving 16 bases between them. Per the germline V gene, CDR1 is MNHNS and CDR2 is SASEGT. The CDR3 runs to 15 residues. The amount of total RNA extracted per sample was at least 5.5 micrograms. This chain connects TRBV6-1 to TRBJ2-4, with D perhaps assigned TRBD1 or TRBD2 (5 bases each). This sequence was found in a man aged 25 to 40 in good health. Material: blood. The CDR3 loop is CASLGTAVSKNIQYF. In DNA, the CDR3 is TGTGCCAGCTTAGGGACCGCCGTCTCCAAAAACATTCAGTACTTC.